The source of this TCR beta chain is a study of T cells in Graves' hyperthyroidism and ophthalmopathy (dated by TCRdb to between 2018 and 2021). Describing the broader study: Peripheral blood samples were taken at the time of initial diagnosis, prior to any treatment. TCR Vbeta CDR3 sequencing of roughly 140 peripheral blood samples (roughly 43 ophthalmopathy, about 75 hyperthyroidism and roughly 17 progressor patients) is reported in the paper. To identify TCR V-J signatures that set the groups apart, the researchers used a discovery cohort of 95 to 100 patients, made up of roughly 40 with Graves' ophthalmopathy and about 59 with stable Graves' hyperthyroidism. The study also compared thyroid tissue and blood T-cell repertoires from about six Graves' hyperthyroidism patients. Prospective prediction of ophthalmopathy was tested in an independent validation cohort of some 20 hyperthyroidism patients and some 17 patients who later progressed to ophthalmopathy. The approximately 100 discovery patients were divided at random into training and test sets in a 7:3 ratio. Following sampling, methimazole starting at 30 mg daily was given to hyperthyroidism patients, and high-dose intravenous methylprednisolone was given to ophthalmopathy patients. The full study reports these points: In validation, the model predicted progression to ophthalmopathy a median of approximately 6.3 months before onset, with about 64% sensitivity and roughly 77% specificity. Ophthalmopathy was separated from stable hyperthyroidism by a 13 V-J signature model, with roughly 88% sensitivity and about 81% specificity obtained in cross-validation and 80%/75% obtained in testing. Most expanded thyroid clonotypes (frequency above 0.001) were also detected in blood, a finding suggesting that blood repertoires may reflect thyroid immune responses. No statistical method was used to set the sample size in advance, and investigators knew the group allocation.

A patient counted as having stable Graves' hyperthyroidism if no progression to ophthalmopathy occurred over 18 months of follow-up. The hyperthyroidism patients were between 18 and 65 years old and newly diagnosed, with a disease duration of less than 2 months. Patients with uncontrolled infections, other autoimmune diseases, pregnancy or lactation were excluded. Clinical symptoms, serum thyroxine and TRAb, thyroid ultrasound, and orbital computed tomography formed the basis for the diagnoses. PBMCs were separated from about 10 ml of fresh peripheral blood using Ficoll-Paque density gradient centrifugation. Total RNA was extracted using Trizol reagent, and RNA quality was assessed on an Agilent 2100 Bioanalyzer. TCR beta CDR3 regions were amplified from RNA transcripts. A first-round RT-PCR of the TCR CDR3 used the HTBI primer set with the Qiagen OneStep RT-PCR kit. Libraries were constructed in a second round of multiplex PCR, after which size selection and purification were carried out. Paired-end sequencing of the libraries was performed with 100 bp reads on an Illumina HiSeq2000. The authors processed their data as follows. SOAPnuke was used to process the raw data, removing reads that contained adapters or uncalled bases, had a mean Phred below 15, or lacked an exact match to the constant primer or identifier. COPE v1.2.5 was used to merge the high-quality paired reads, and each unique nucleotide sequence was defined as a clonotype. MiTCR v1.1 was used to align the clonotypes against IMGT TRBV, TRBD and TRBJ reference segments. Analysis was restricted to V-J combinations with a frequency above 0.0001, which covered about 99% of repertoires. The TCS score was defined as the ratio of F50 (clonal expansion) to E x V (chaos), calculated using BLOSUM62-based TCRdist between CDR3 peptides within each V-J. Welch's t-statistics and random forest reduced around 510 V-J features to fewer than 15, which were used in a naive Bayes classifier (R e1071). In-frame beta chains were kept once TCRdb had trimmed the public reads at Q25 with fastp and called clones with MiXCR. Entries that share a CDR3 protein sequence are merged under the most common genes and DNA. These V and J calls originate from TCRdb's pipeline instead of the authors' own analysis. The sample table lists hundreds of thousands of distinct CDR3 sequences, about 17% of them with a count of one. The ten largest clones take up around 4% of the sample.

Comment on this clonotype: What this receptor recognizes is not known. Base quality data are lacking; no much larger clone is found one base away.

The sequenced material came from blood. The clonotype originates from a woman aged 25 to 45 with Graves' hyperthyroidism.

The DNA sequence is TGTGCCAGCAGTTTACGGGAGGGCCTCACGGATACGCAGTATTTT. Its product reads: CASSLREGLTDTQYF. The V and J genes are TRBV12-3 or TRBV12-4 and TRBJ2-3, and TRBD2 matches 8 of the central bases. Clipping removes 2 bases from V and 6 bases from J, with 7 as the unmatched junction base count. From the cysteine up to the phenylalanine, the CDR3 has a length of 15 residues. Of all the DNA, just the CDR3 is kept, 45 bases in frame from base 1.